This entry lists 25 T cell receptor beta chains sequenced from one sample in a study of cytomegalovirus exposure and HLA in healthy donors. Vbeta (60) and Jbeta (13) primers were used in the PCR. The table came from immunoSEQ multiplex PCR; TCRdb's copy has only in-frame clones and leaves some out. The sample shows roughly 190,000 clones, approximately 78% of them seen only once. The material sequenced was PBMCs. The receptors here all came from a woman in her late teens or twenties in good health and CMV-seronegative.

This sequence joins TRBV5-1 and TRBJ2-7; 9 nucleotides line up with TRBD2. J lost 2 bases, V lost 7 bases, and 7 bases had no gene match. The germline V gene encodes CDR1 SGHRS and CDR2 YFSETQ. This CDR3 is 14 amino acids long. CDR3 coding DNA: TGCGCCAGCCGAACCGGACTAGCGACCTACGAGCAGTACTTC. It yields the protein CASRTGLATYEQYF.

The chain uses TRBV6-1 and TRBJ1-2; tentative D call: TRBD1 (5 bases). Germline-derived CDR1 and CDR2 are MNHNS and SASEGT. This CDR3 spans 14 amino acids. The V and J ends lost 1 base and 4 bases respectively, with 10 bases between them. In nucleotides, the CDR3 is TGTGCCAGCAGTGAAGAAAACAGGTTCTATGGCTACACCTTC. Translating gives CASSEENRFYGYTF.

V usage is TRBV19 and J usage is TRBJ1-6, with 10 bases aligning to TRBD1. The CDR3 is made up of 14 amino acids. Germline V lookup: CDR1 LNHDA, CDR2 SQIVND (reference sequence). With 6 bases clipped from V and 7 bases from J, the junction kept 3 bases outside the gene matches. The CDR3 region has the DNA TGTGCCAGTAGATTGGGACAGGGGAATTCACCCCTCCACTTT. Translated: CASRLGQGNSPLHF.

A single count supports this clone. The V and J genes are TRBV7-8 and TRBJ1-2, with 10 bases fitting TRBD1. CDR1 and CDR2 from the germline V gene are SGHVS and FQNEAQ. After removal of 6 bases from V and 4 bases from J, the junction contained 11 bases not matched to a gene. CDR3 size: 16 residues. The CDR3 nucleotides are TGTGCCAGCAGGGGGACAGGGGAAGAAAGCGCCTATGGCTACACCTTC. It codes for CASRGTGEESAYGYTF.

In its sample, this clone was seen once. This chain joins TRBV4-2 and TRBJ2-5, with D maybe TRBD1 (6 bases). The CDR3 is 15 residues long. V was cut by 1 base and J by 4 bases, with 13 bases left in between. Germline CDR1 LGHNA, CDR2 YNFKEQ. The CDR3 nucleotides read TGTGCCAGCAGCCAAGGAAAGGGGGTCTCAGAGACCCAGTACTTC. It translates to CASSQGKGVSETQYF.

This clone has more than one count but fewer than ten. The chain combines TRBV6-6 with TRBJ2-7, with 9 bases matching TRBD2. The CDR3 contains 13 residues. Germline CDR1 and CDR2: MNHNY and SVGAGI (reference sequence). V lost 6 bases, J lost 6 bases, and 6 bases stayed unmatched. The CDR3, as DNA: TGTGCCAGCAGCCAGCGGGGGGACTCCGAGCAGTACTTC. Protein sequence: CASSQRGDSEQYF.

The gene calls are TRBV12-5 and TRBJ2-1, with TRBD1 identical over 7 bases. Germline V gene lookup returns CDR1 LGHNT and CDR2 FRNRAP. V lost 6 bases, J lost 3 bases, and 5 bases stayed unmatched. The CDR3 has 14 residues. The CDR3 nucleotides read TGTGCTAGTGGAGGGGGCCCTTTCTACAATGAGCAGTTCTTC. It encodes CASGGGPFYNEQFF.

This sequence joins TRBV6-6 and TRBJ2-2; 7 positions match TRBD2. V lost 4 bases to trimming and J lost 1 base; unmatched junction nucleotides: 3. The CDR3 spans 15 residues. Germline V CDR1 and CDR2: MNHNY, SVGAGI (reference sequence). The CDR3 is CASSFTSENTGELFF. The CDR3, as DNA: TGTGCCAGCAGTTTCACTAGCGAGAACACCGGGGAGCTGTTTTTT.

The rearrangement links TRBV7-9 to TRBJ2-3, with TRBD1 matching 7 bases. Germline-derived CDR1 and CDR2 are SEHNR and FQNEAQ (reference sequence). Losses at the gene ends were 6 bases for V and 6 bases for J; bases not matched to a gene: 6. This CDR3 is built from 13 residues. DNA of the CDR3: TGTGCCAGCAGGTTAAAGGGGGCGGATACGCAGTATTTT. It encodes CASRLKGADTQYF.

This chain links TRBV4-1 with TRBJ1-2; D is unclear. CDR1 MGHRA and CDR2 YSYEKL come from the germline V gene. The CDR3 is 16 amino acids. Trimming stripped 4 bases from V and 2 bases from J, with 17 bases between. In DNA, the CDR3 is TGCGCCAGCAGCCTTACTACCGTCGAAATAAACTATGGCTACACCTTC. This encodes CASSLTTVEINYGYTF.

The gene calls are TRBV19 and TRBJ2-7, with 7 bases fitting TRBD1. CDR1 is LNHDA and CDR2 is SQIVND in the germline V gene (reference sequence). V was pared by 4 bases and J by 4 bases, with 7 bases of the junction left unmatched. The CDR3 runs 14 residues. DNA of the CDR3: TGTGCCAGTAGTACCCCGACAGGGATTTACGAGCAGTACTTC. Its protein is CASSTPTGIYEQYF.

This chain connects TRBV5-1 to TRBJ2-5, with D tentatively TRBD1 (5 bases). Germline CDR1 SGHRS, CDR2 YFSETQ. Trimming took off 3 bases at V and 5 bases at J, with 17 bases between the two ends. The CDR3 loop spans 15 amino acids. CDR3 protein: CASSWTPGNRETQYF. Written as DNA, the CDR3 is TGCGCCAGCAGCTGGACCCCAGGGAATCGGGAGACCCAGTACTTC.

This clone was seen once. The V and J genes are TRBV27 and TRBJ2-3; D is unresolved. V lost 2 bases and J lost 2, with 8 bases in between. This CDR3 contains 14 residues. Germline lookup yields CDR1 MNHEY and CDR2 SMNVEV (reference sequence). The CDR3 DNA reads TGTGCCAGCAGTTTAGGAGTTTCCACAGATACGCAGTATTTT. It translates to CASSLGVSTDTQYF.

CDR3 DNA: TGTGCCATCAGTGAAGGGGAGGCCTCCTATGGCTACACCTTC. It codes for CAISEGEASYGYTF. The chain recombines TRBV10-3 with TRBJ1-2, with a possible D match to TRBD1 (5 bases). CDR1 and CDR2 (germline): ENHRY, SYGVKD. V lost 3 bases and J 4 bases, leaving 12 bases between the germline ends. The CDR3 contains 14 residues.

The CDR3 nucleotides are TGTGCCAGCAGCAACGGAGGGTTTGCTAATTCACCCCTCCACTTT. It translates to CASSNGGFANSPLHF. This rearrangement joins TRBV27 to TRBJ1-6, with D unresolved. V was shortened by 6 bases and J by 6 bases, with 15 bases between the two germline ends. CDR3 length: 15 amino acids. CDR1 and CDR2 from the germline V gene are MNHEY and SMNVEV (reference sequence).

V usage is TRBV6-5 and J usage is TRBJ1-5; TRBD1 might be the D (6 bases). Germline V gene data show CDR1 as MNHEY and CDR2 as SVGAGI. The CDR3 covers 13 residues. The germline V and J ends were trimmed by 8 bases and 4 bases, with 12 bases remaining between them. For the CDR3, the DNA is TGTGCCAGCTTTGGACAGAGTAATCAGCCCCAGCATTTT. Encoded protein: CASFGQSNQPQHF.

V is TRBV5-8 and J is TRBJ1-5, with TRBD1 identical over 8 bases. Looked up from germline, CDR1 is SGHTS and CDR2 is YDEGEE. CDR3 size: 15 residues. Trimming removed 6 bases from V and 2 bases from J; junction bases left unmatched: 7. This CDR3 reads CASTGQGGGNQPQHF. In DNA, the CDR3 is TGTGCCAGCACTGGACAGGGAGGTGGCAATCAGCCCCAGCATTTT. The whole variable domain, remainder taken from reference TRBV5-8 and TRBJ1-5, is EAGVTQSPTHLIKTRGQQATLRCSPISGHTSVYWYQQALGLGLQFLLWYDEGEERNRGNFPPRFSGRQFPNYSSELNVNALELEDSALYLCASTGQGGGNQPQHFGDGTRLSIL.

CDR3: CASSPFGTGLTEAFF. CDR3 bases: TGTGCCAGCAGCCCATTCGGGACAGGCTTAACTGAAGCTTTCTTT. The rearrangement links TRBV14 to TRBJ1-1, with 8 bases that match TRBD1. CDR1 is SGHDN, CDR2 FVKESK, per germline. This CDR3 is 15 amino acids long. Trimming removed 4 bases from V and 5 bases from J; junction bases left unmatched: 9.

Regarding this clone: The CDR3 carries no conserved terminal phenylalanine or tryptophan, so it likely arises from a read error. The J gene is TRBJ1-1, the V gene TRBV7-8, with 9 bases fitting TRBD1. This CDR3 comprises 14 residues. Germline values: CDR1 SGHVS, CDR2 FQNEAQ. The V gene end was trimmed by 5 bases and the J gene end by 4 bases; junction bases not matched to a gene: 5. In DNA form, the CDR3 reads TGTGCCAGCAGCGGGGACAGGGAGTTCACTGAAGCTTTCCTT. Amino acid sequence: CASSGDREFTEAFL.

This chain uses TRBV5-6 with TRBJ2-7; TRBD1 agrees at 10 bases. The CDR3 has 16 residues. Germline CDR1 SGHDT, CDR2 YYEEEE. V lost 4 bases to trimming and J lost 1 base; unmatched junction nucleotides: 8. CDR3 loop: CASSPLGDRGSYEQYF. The DNA for the CDR3 is TGTGCCAGCAGCCCCCTAGGGGACAGGGGATCCTACGAGCAGTACTTC.

The CDR3 sequence: CATGTSGINGQFF. The CDR3 DNA reads TGTGCCACCGGGACTAGCGGGATTAACGGGCAGTTCTTC. The V call is TRBV15, the J call TRBJ2-1; 13 positions match TRBD2. J was trimmed by 12 bases and V by 8 bases; bases with no gene match: 7. CDR1 and CDR2 (germline): LNHNV, YYDKDF (reference sequence). This CDR3 region has 13 residues. Complete variable domain (other parts from reference TRBV15 and TRBJ2-1): DAMVIQNPRYQVTQFGKPVTLSCSQTLNHNVMYWYQQKSSQAPKLLFHYYDKDFNNEADTPDNFQSRRPNTSFCFLDIRSPGLGDTAMYLCATGTSGINGQFFGPGTRLTVL.

V usage is TRBV2 and J usage is TRBJ1-1, with 7 bases aligning to TRBD1. The V and J ends lost 1 base and 0 bases, in that order; junction bases with no gene match: 2. This CDR3 spans 15 amino acids. Germline CDR1 reads SNHLY; CDR2 reads FYNNEI. CDR3 sequence (DNA): TGTGCCAGCAGTGAAGACAGGGGAGTGAACACTGAAGCTTTCTTT. Translation: CASSEDRGVNTEAFF.

The chain couples TRBV29-1 to TRBJ1-1; TRBD1 matches at 10 bases. The CDR3 runs to 15 residues. Germline V CDR1 and CDR2: SQVTM, ANQGSEA. J lost 6 bases, V lost 7 bases, and 14 bases had no gene match. CDR3 loop: CSGSSGDRGYSEAFF. The CDR3 coding sequence is TGCAGCGGATCCTCAGGGGACAGGGGATACTCTGAAGCTTTCTTT.

This chain joins TRBV28 and TRBJ1-5; D gene unclear. Germline V gene sequence: CDR1 MDHEN, CDR2 SYDVKM. This CDR3 comprises 14 residues. V dropped 2 bases and J dropped 6 bases, with 11 bases sitting between them. CDR3 region: CASSLPLVSQPQHF. CDR3 nucleotide sequence: TGTGCCAGCAGTTTACCCTTGGTGAGTCAGCCCCAGCATTTT.

The gene calls are TRBV5-7 and TRBJ1-1, with D tentatively TRBD1 (6 bases). TRBV5-7 is an open reading frame, and its role is uncertain. CDR3 size: 14 residues. Trimming cost V 4 bases and J 5 bases, with 15 bases left between them. The CDR3 region is CASSGGQSGTEAFF. CDR3 DNA sequence: TGTGCCAGCAGCGGTGGACAGTCTGGTACTGAAGCTTTCTTT.